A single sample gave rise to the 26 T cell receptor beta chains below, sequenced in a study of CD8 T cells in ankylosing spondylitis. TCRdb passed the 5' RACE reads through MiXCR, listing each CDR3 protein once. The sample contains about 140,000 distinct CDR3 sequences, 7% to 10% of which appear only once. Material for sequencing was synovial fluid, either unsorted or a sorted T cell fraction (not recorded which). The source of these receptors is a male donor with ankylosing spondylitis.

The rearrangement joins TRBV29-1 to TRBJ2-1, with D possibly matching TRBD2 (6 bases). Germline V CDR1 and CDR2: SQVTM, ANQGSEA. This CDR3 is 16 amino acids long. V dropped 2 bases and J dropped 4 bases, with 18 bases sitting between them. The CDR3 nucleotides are TGCAGCGTTGAACTGCGGGGAGCCAAAAATTACAATGAGCAGTTCTTC. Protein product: CSVELRGAKNYNEQFF.

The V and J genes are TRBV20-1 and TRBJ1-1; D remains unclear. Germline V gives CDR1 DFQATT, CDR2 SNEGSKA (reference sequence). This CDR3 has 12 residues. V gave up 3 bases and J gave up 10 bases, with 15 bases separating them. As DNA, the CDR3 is TGCAGTGCTAGGACCCGATGGGGTGCAGCTTTCTTT. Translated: CSARTRWGAAFF.

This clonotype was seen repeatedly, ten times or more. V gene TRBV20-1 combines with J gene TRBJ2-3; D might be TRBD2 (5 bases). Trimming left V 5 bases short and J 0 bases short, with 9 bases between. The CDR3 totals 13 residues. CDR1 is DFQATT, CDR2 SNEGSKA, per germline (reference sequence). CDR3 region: CSAHRGSTDTQYF. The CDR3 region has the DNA TGCAGTGCTCATCGCGGGAGCACAGATACGCAGTATTTT.

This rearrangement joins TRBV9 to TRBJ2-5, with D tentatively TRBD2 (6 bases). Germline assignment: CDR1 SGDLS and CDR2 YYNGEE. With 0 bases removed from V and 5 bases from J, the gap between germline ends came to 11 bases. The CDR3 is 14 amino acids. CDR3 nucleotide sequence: TGTGCCAGCAGCGTAGACGCGGGAAGCGAGACCCAGTACTTC. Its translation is CASSVDAGSETQYF. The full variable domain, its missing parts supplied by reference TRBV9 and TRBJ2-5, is DSGVTQTPKHLITATGQRVTLRCSPRSGDLSVYWYQQSLDQGLQFLIQYYNGEERAKGNILERFSAQQFPDLHSELNLSSLELGDSALYFCASSVDAGSETQYFGPGTRLLVL.

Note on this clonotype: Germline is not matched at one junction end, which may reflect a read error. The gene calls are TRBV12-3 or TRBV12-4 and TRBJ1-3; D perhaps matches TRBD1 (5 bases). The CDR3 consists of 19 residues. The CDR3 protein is CARSLRRDSSGVAGNTIYF. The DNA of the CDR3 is TGTGCCCGCAGTTTAAGAAGAGACAGTTCGGGTGTCGCTGGAAACACCATATATTTT.

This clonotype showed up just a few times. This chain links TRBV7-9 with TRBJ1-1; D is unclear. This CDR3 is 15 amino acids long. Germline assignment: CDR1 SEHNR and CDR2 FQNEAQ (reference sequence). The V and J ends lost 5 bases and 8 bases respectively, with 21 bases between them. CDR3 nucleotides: TGTGCCAGCAGCAATGTCGGAGAATTAAGACGGGAAGCTTTCTTT. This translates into CASSNVGELRREAFF. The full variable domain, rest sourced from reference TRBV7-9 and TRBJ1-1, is DTGVSQNPRHKITKRGQNVTFRCDPISEHNRLYWYRQTLGQGPEFLTYFQNEAQLEKSRLLSDRFSAERPKGSFSTLEIQRTEQGDSAMYLCASSNVGELRREAFFGQGTRLTVV.

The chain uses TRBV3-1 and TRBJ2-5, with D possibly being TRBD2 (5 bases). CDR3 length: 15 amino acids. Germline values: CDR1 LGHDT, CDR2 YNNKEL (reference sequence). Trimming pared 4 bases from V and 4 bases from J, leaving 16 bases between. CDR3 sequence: CASSPTFRGRETQYF. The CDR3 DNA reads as TGTGCCAGCAGCCCAACCTTTAGAGGGAGAGAGACCCAGTACTTC.

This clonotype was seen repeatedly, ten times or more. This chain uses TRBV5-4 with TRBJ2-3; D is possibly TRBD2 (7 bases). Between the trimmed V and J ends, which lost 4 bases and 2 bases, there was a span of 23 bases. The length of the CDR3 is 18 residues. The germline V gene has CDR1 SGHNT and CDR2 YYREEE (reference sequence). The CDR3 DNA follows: TGTGCCAGCAGCGGGGGGGGGCAATCCACGACTTTCACAGATACGCAGTATTTT. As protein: CASSGGGQSTTFTDTQYF. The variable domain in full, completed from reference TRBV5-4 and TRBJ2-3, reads ETGVTQSPTHLIKTRGQQVTLRCSSQSGHNTVSWYQQALGQGPQFIFQYYREEENGRGNFPPRFSGLQFPNYSSELNVNALELDDSALYLCASSGGGQSTTFTDTQYFGPGTRLTVL.

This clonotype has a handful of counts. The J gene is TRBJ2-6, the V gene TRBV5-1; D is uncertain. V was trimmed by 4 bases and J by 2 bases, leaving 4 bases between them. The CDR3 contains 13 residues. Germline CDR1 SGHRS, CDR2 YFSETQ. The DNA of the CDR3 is TGCGCCAGCAGCCTTGCTGGGGCCAACGTCCTGACTTTC. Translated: CASSLAGANVLTF.

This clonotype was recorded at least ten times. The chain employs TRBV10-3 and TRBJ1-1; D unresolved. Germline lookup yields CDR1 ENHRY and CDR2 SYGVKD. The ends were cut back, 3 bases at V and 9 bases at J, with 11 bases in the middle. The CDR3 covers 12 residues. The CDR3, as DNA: TGTGCCATCAGTGAAAGATCGGGGAAAGCTTTCTTT. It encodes CAISERSGKAFF.

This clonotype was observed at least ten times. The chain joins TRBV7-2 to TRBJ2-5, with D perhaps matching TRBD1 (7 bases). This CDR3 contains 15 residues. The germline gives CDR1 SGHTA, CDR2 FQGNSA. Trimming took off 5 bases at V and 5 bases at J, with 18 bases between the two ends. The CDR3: CASSPQVAGGETQYF. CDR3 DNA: TGTGCCAGCAGCCCCCAAGTGGCAGGGGGGGAGACCCAGTACTTC.

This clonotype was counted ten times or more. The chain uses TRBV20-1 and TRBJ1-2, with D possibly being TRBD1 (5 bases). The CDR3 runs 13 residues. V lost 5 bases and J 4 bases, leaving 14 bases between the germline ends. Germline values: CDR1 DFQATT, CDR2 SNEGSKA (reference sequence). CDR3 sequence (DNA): TGCAGTGCTTCGTGGGGGGAGAGCTATGGCTACACCTTC. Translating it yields CSASWGESYGYTF.

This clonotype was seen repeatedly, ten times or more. The CDR3 protein is CASSLGDGPYNEQFF. The CDR3 nucleotides are TGCGCCAGCAGCTTAGGGGACGGGCCTTACAATGAGCAGTTCTTC. The chain is built from TRBV5-1 and TRBJ2-1; tentatively, D is TRBD1 or TRBD2 (5 bases each). CDR1 and CDR2 from the germline V gene are SGHRS and YFSETQ. The CDR3 runs 15 residues. The V and J ends lost 2 bases and 4 bases respectively, with 13 bases between them.

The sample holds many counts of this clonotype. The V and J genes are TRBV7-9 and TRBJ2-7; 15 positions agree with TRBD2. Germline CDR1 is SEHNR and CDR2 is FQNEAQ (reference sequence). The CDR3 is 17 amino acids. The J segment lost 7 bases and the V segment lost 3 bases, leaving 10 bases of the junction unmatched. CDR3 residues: CASSFYPGLAGGTEQYF. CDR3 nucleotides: TGTGCCAGCAGCTTCTATCCGGGACTAGCGGGGGGAACGGAGCAGTACTTC.

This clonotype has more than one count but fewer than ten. DNA of the CDR3: TGTGCCAGCAGCCGAGGACAGCTCGAAAATTCACCCCTCCACTTT. Protein: CASSRGQLENSPLHF. The rearrangement joins TRBV3-1 to TRBJ1-6; weak D call: TRBD1 (6 bases). V was trimmed by 4 bases and J by 7 bases, leaving 14 bases between them. The CDR3 runs 15 residues. CDR1 is LGHDT, CDR2 YNNKEL, per germline (reference sequence).

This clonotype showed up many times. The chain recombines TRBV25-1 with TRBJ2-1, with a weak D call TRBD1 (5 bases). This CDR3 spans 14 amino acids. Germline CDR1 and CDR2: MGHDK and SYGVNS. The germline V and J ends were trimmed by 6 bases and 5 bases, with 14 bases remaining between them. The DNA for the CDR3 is TGTGCCAGCAGGGGGCTCGGCTGGGACAATGAGCAGTTCTTC. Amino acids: CASRGLGWDNEQFF. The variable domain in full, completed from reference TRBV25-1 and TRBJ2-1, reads EADIYQTPRYLVIGTGKKITLECSQTMGHDKMYWYQQDPGMELHLIHYSYGVNSTEKGDLSSESTVSRIRTEHFPLTLESARPSHTSQYLCASRGLGWDNEQFFGPGTRLTVL.

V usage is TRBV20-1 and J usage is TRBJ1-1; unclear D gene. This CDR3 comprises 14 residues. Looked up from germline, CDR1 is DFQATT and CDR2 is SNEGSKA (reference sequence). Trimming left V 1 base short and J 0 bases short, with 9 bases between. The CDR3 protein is CSARADLLNTEAFF. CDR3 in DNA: TGCAGTGCTAGAGCTGACCTCTTGAACACTGAAGCTTTCTTT.

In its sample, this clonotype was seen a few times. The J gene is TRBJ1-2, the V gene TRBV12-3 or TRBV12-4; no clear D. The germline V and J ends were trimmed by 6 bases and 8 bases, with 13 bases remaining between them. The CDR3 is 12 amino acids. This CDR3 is CASSLVFGGYTF. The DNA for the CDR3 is TGTGCCAGCAGCCTCGTATTCGGGGGCTACACCTTC.

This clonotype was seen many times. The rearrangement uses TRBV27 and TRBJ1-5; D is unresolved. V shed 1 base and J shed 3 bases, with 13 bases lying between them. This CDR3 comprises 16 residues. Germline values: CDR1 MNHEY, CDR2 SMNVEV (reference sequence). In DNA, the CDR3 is TGTGCCAGCAGTTTATATCCTCCGGCCTCCAATCAGCCCCAGCATTTT. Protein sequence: CASSLYPPASNQPQHF.

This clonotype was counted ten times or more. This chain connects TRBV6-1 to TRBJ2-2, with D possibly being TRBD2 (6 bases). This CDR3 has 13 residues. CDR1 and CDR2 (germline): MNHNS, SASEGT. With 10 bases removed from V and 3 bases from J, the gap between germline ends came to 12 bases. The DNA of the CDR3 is TGTGCCACCCGACTAGAGCACACCGGGGAGCTGTTTTTT. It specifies CATRLEHTGELFF.

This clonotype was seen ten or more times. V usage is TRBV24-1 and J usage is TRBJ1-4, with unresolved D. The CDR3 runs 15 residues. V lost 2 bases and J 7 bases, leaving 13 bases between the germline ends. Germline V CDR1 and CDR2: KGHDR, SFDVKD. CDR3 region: CATSDSKGSGEKLFF. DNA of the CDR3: TGTGCCACCAGTGATTCAAAGGGTTCGGGTGAAAAACTGTTTTTT.

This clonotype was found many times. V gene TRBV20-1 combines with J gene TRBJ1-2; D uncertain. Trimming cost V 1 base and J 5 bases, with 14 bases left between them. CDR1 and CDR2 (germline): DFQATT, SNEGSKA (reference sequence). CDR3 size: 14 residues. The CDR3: CSARVGNGWYGYTF. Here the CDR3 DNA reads TGCAGTGCTAGAGTCGGGAACGGGTGGTATGGCTACACCTTC.

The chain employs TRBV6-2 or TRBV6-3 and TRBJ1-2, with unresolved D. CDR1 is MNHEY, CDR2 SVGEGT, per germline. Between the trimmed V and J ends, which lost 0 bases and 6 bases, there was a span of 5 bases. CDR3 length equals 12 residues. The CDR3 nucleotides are TGTGCCAGCAGTTACTCGGGCCATGGCTACACCTTC. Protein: CASSYSGHGYTF.

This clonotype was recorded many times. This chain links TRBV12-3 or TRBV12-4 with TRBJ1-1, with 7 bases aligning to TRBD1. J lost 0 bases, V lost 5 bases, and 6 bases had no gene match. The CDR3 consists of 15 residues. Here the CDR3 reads CASSRQGLMNTEAFF. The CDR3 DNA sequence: TGTGCCAGCAGTAGACAGGGTCTCATGAACACTGAAGCTTTCTTT.

CDR3 residues: CASSEGEGETQYF. CDR3 bases: TGTGCCAGCAGTGAAGGGGAGGGTGAGACCCAGTACTTC. The gene calls are TRBV2 and TRBJ2-5; 7 nucleotides agree with TRBD2. CDR1 is SNHLY and CDR2 is FYNNEI in the germline V gene. J lost 5 bases, V lost 1 base, and 1 base had no gene match. This CDR3 has 13 residues.

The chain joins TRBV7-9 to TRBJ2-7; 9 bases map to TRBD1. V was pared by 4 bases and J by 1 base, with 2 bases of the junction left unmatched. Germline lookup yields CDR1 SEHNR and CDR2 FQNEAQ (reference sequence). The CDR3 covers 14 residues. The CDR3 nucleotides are TGTGCCAGCAGCTCGGACAGGGGATCCTACGAGCAGTACTTC. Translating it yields CASSSDRGSYEQYF.